These 3 T cell receptor beta chains share one sample of origin, sequenced in a study of post-analysis software for immune sequencing data. Study-wide points: Roughly 5 TRBV segments (TRBV5-6, TRBV5-1 and TRBV20-1 among them) occurred more frequently in patients than in controls.

The TCR beta cDNA libraries contained unique molecular identifiers. Via MiXCR, TCRdb re-called the PCR reads, giving one row per CDR3 protein. The profile shows about 400,000 distinct CDR3 sequences, roughly 38% of them singletons. Their recognized antigens are unknown. Sequencing was performed on blood. The receptors shown here come from a girl aged 5-17 years with multiple sclerosis.

This clonotype was counted between two and nine times. This chain joins TRBV12-3 or TRBV12-4 and TRBJ2-7; maybe TRBD2 (6 bases). Trimming shortened V by 8 bases and J by 7 bases, and 15 bases separated the two germline ends. The CDR3 is 12 amino acids. CDR3 residues: CASGGGGREQYF. CDR3 DNA: TGTGCCAGCGGGGGTGGAGGGCGAGAGCAGTACTTC.

The chain has TRBV12-3 or TRBV12-4 and TRBJ1-1, with TRBD1 as a possible D gene (6 bases). The CDR3 covers 11 residues. V was pared by 6 bases and J by 7 bases, with 9 bases between. CDR3 in amino acids: CASSGQFEAFF. For the CDR3, the DNA is TGTGCCAGCAGCGGACAGTTTGAAGCTTTCTTT.

The sample holds a few counts of this clonotype. V gene TRBV6-4 combines with J gene TRBJ2-3; D unclear. V shed 0 bases and J shed 4 bases, with 17 bases lying between them. The CDR3 extends over 17 amino acids. CDR1 is MRHNA and CDR2 is SNTAGT in the germline V gene. The CDR3 loop reads CASSDSGSTLGADTQYF. Here the CDR3 DNA reads TGTGCCAGCAGTGACTCGGGGTCCACCCTCGGCGCAGATACGCAGTATTTT.